The 21 T cell receptor beta chains in this list originate from one sample, sequenced in a study of shared clonotypes between healthy human individuals. Produced via immunoSEQ multiplex PCR; TCRdb's table is partial and in-frame only. The table includes about 1,900,000 clones, around 96% detected once. Positively selected for CCR7, the CD45RO-negative cells used as naive CD8 cells excluded terminally differentiated effector memory CD45RA+ cells. Source material: naive CD8+ T cells sorted from blood. The receptors originated from a man between 18 and 29 years old in good health.

The DNA for the CDR3 is TGCGCCAGCAGCCAGCTACAGGGTAATCAGCCCCAGCATTTT. The encoded protein is CASSQLQGNQPQHF. The chain links TRBV4-1 to TRBJ1-5; TRBD1 might be the D (6 bases). V was shortened by 3 bases and J by 4 bases, with 10 bases between the two germline ends. This CDR3 contains 14 residues. Germline values: CDR1 MGHRA, CDR2 YSYEKL.

In this sample, this clone turned up a few times. This sample also contains other DNA sequences that code for the same CDR3. V gene TRBV28 combines with J gene TRBJ1-1; 8 nucleotides line up with TRBD1. The CDR3 has 13 residues. Germline V lookup: CDR1 MDHEN, CDR2 SYDVKM. The trim removed 2 bases at V and 4 bases at J, leaving 0 bases unmatched. The CDR3 nucleotides are TGTGCCAGCAGTTTAACAGGGGGCACTGAAGCTTTCTTT. Translating gives CASSLTGGTEAFF.

The chain's CDR3 is CASITGGSYNEQFF. The CDR3 DNA sequence: TGTGCCAGCATAACAGGGGGTTCCTACAATGAGCAGTTCTTC. The chain employs TRBV6-1 and TRBJ2-1; 8 nucleotides align to TRBD1. V was pared by 7 bases and J by 1 base, with 3 bases of the junction left unmatched. Germline V gives CDR1 MNHNS, CDR2 SASEGT. This CDR3 region has 14 residues.

Regarding this clone: Within the sample, other DNA sequences also encode this same CDR3. The chain links TRBV4-1 to TRBJ1-5; D remains ambiguous. CDR1 is MGHRA and CDR2 is YSYEKL in the germline V gene. The V end lost 1 base, the J end lost 4 bases, and 5 bases lay between the germline ends. The CDR3 length is 13 residues. CDR3 in amino acids: CASSQGTNQPQHF. In DNA form, the CDR3 reads TGCGCCAGCAGCCAAGGCACGAATCAGCCCCAGCATTTT.

This clone was seen only once. The chain employs TRBV25-1 and TRBJ1-2; possibly TRBD1 for D (6 bases). V was trimmed by 3 bases and J by 4 bases, leaving 12 bases between them. The length of the CDR3 is 14 residues. The germline CDR1 and CDR2 sequences are MGHDK and SYGVNS. In DNA form, the CDR3 reads TGTGCCAGCAGTGATCTCAGGGGCGGCTATGGCTACACCTTC. It yields the protein CASSDLRGGYGYTF.

This chain links TRBV5-1 with TRBJ2-7; 7 bases are shared with TRBD1. The CDR3 runs to 14 residues. V lost 3 bases, J lost 2 bases, and 5 bases stayed unmatched. Germline V CDR1 and CDR2: SGHRS, YFSETQ. CDR3 loop: CASSWRQGTYEQYF. Written as DNA, the CDR3 is TGCGCCAGCAGCTGGAGACAGGGCACCTACGAGCAGTACTTC.

The genes are TRBV28 and TRBJ2-3; a weak D match, TRBD2 (5 bases). Per germline, CDR1 MDHEN and CDR2 SYDVKM. V dropped 3 bases and J dropped 3 bases, with 10 bases sitting between them. The CDR3 contains 14 residues. The CDR3 region has the DNA TGTGCCAGCAGTTTTACCGGGAATACAGATACGCAGTATTTT. It translates to CASSFTGNTDTQYF.

The chain has TRBV30 and TRBJ1-4, with D unclear. Germline V CDR1 and CDR2: GTSNPN, SVGIG (reference sequence). Between the trimmed V and J ends, which lost 0 bases and 5 bases, there was a span of 10 bases. The length of the CDR3 is 14 residues. CDR3 coding DNA: TGTGCCTGGAGTGTAGTAAGCGAGAATGAAAAACTGTTTTTT. The encoded protein is CAWSVVSENEKLFF.

The chain has TRBV28 and TRBJ1-1; possibly TRBD1 for D (6 bases). The germline gives CDR1 MDHEN, CDR2 SYDVKM. Trimming took 7 bases from V and 6 from J, leaving 15 bases between them. CDR3 length: 13 amino acids. The CDR3 protein is CASNLRGAPEAFF. Here the CDR3 DNA reads TGTGCCAGCAACCTCAGGGGCGCCCCTGAAGCTTTCTTT. Full variable domain (rest looked up from reference TRBV28 and TRBJ1-1): DVKVTQSSRYLVKRTGEKVFLECVQDMDHENMFWYRQDPGLGLRLIYFSYDVKMKEKGDIPEGYSVSREKKERFSLILESASTNQTSMYLCASNLRGAPEAFFGQGTRLTVV.

The chain employs TRBV15 and TRBJ2-5; 7 bases are shared with TRBD1. From germline, CDR1 is LNHNV and CDR2 YYDKDF (reference sequence). The junction had 5 bases not matched to a gene; V was cut back by 1 base and J by 0 bases. The CDR3 runs to 16 residues. In DNA, the CDR3 is TGTGCCACCAGCAGAGGCCCCGGGACAGACCAAGAGACCCAGTACTTC. Amino acids: CATSRGPGTDQETQYF.

DNA for the CDR3: TGTGCCTGGAGTGAATTTGGGGGGTACAATCAGCCCCAGCATTTT. Protein: CAWSEFGGYNQPQHF. V gene TRBV30 combines with J gene TRBJ1-5; possible D gene TRBD1, 5 bases. CDR1 GTSNPN and CDR2 SVGIG come from the germline V gene (reference sequence). V gave up 1 base and J gave up 3 bases, with 13 bases separating them. The CDR3 length is 15 residues.

Details on this clone: This sample also contains other DNA sequences that code for the same CDR3. The V call is TRBV5-1, the J call TRBJ1-1; maybe TRBD1 (6 bases). This CDR3 region has 14 residues. Trimming shortened V by 1 base and J by 4 bases, and 11 bases separated the two germline ends. Germline loops: CDR1 SGHRS, CDR2 YFSETQ. The CDR3 nucleotides are TGCGCCAGCAGCTTGTCCGGGGGCGGCACTGAAGCTTTCTTT. Its translation: CASSLSGGGTEAFF.

This chain joins TRBV5-3 and TRBJ2-7; no firm D call. TRBV5-3 is an ORF, with its function uncertain. V lost 2 bases and J 5 bases, leaving 2 bases between the germline ends. The CDR3 is made up of 10 amino acids. CDR3 residues: CARSFHEQYF. CDR3 nucleotides: TGTGCCAGAAGCTTCCACGAGCAGTACTTC.

This chain uses TRBV6-1 with TRBJ1-4; D possibly corresponds to TRBD1 (5 bases). The CDR3 has 20 amino acids. Germline CDR1 reads MNHNS; CDR2 reads SASEGT. Deletions cut 2 bases from V and 0 bases from J, with 22 bases between. This chain's CDR3 is CASSELGTGGEGATNEKLFF. Here the CDR3 DNA reads TGTGCCAGCAGTGAACTTGGTACAGGAGGTGAAGGAGCAACTAATGAAAAACTGTTTTTT.

Regarding this clone: An end of the junction differs from the germline gene, which may be a read error. V usage is TRBV7-7 and J usage is TRBJ2-6; D ambiguous. Germline V gives CDR1 SSHAT, CDR2 FNYEAQ (reference sequence). The CDR3 has 17 amino acids. This CDR3 reads CASSLSLPGSGANVLTF. The CDR3 nucleotides are TGTGCTAGCAGCCTTTCACTCCCGGGCTCTGGGGCCAACGTCCTGACTTTC.

This sequence joins TRBV2 and TRBJ1-6; TRBD1 is a possible D gene (6 bases). Trimming left V 1 base short and J 11 bases short, with 9 bases between. CDR3 length: 13 residues. Germline loops: CDR1 SNHLY, CDR2 FYNNEI. The CDR3 sequence is CASSEGQDAPLHF. In DNA, the CDR3 is TGTGCCAGCAGTGAAGGACAGGATGCACCCCTCCACTTT.

As DNA, the CDR3 is TGTGCCAGCATCCCCTCAACAGGCTCTAACTATGGCTACACCTTC. This encodes CASIPSTGSNYGYTF. The chain employs TRBV7-9 and TRBJ1-2; TRBD1 might be the D (5 bases). Per the germline V gene, CDR1 is SEHNR and CDR2 is FQNEAQ (reference sequence). The CDR3 loop spans 15 amino acids. The V and J ends lost 7 bases and 0 bases respectively, with 15 bases between them.

The J gene is TRBJ2-5, the V gene TRBV7-6, with D uncertain. CDR1 SGHVS and CDR2 FNYEAQ come from the germline V gene. V was shortened by 5 bases and J by 1 base, with 2 bases between the two germline ends. The CDR3 loop spans 11 amino acids. CDR3 nucleotides: TGTGCCAGCAGCATCCAAGAGACCCAGTACTTC. It codes for CASSIQETQYF.

The chain links TRBV7-9 to TRBJ1-1, with D possibly matching TRBD1 (6 bases). The CDR3 covers 14 residues. Trimming removed 8 bases from V and 3 bases from J, with 16 bases in between. Germline V gene data show CDR1 as SEHNR and CDR2 as FQNEAQ (reference sequence). The CDR3 nucleotides read TGTGCCAGCGGCAGGTCGGACAGTCACACTGAAGCTTTCTTT. It yields the protein CASGRSDSHTEAFF. Based on the CDR3 plus reference TRBV7-9 and TRBJ1-1, the full variable domain is DTGVSQNPRHKITKRGQNVTFRCDPISEHNRLYWYRQTLGQGPEFLTYFQNEAQLEKSRLLSDRFSAERPKGSFSTLEIQRTEQGDSAMYLCASGRSDSHTEAFFGQGTRLTVV.

This chain links TRBV9 with TRBJ1-1; D remains ambiguous. From germline, CDR1 is SGDLS and CDR2 YYNGEE. This CDR3 is 14 amino acids long. The ends were cut back, 3 bases at V and 0 bases at J, with 9 bases in the middle. The CDR3 sequence: CASSDPGMNTEAFF. CDR3 coding DNA: TGTGCCAGCAGCGACCCCGGCATGAACACTGAAGCTTTCTTT.

The gene calls are TRBV6-6 and TRBJ1-2; 7 bases align to TRBD1. Germline CDR1 reads MNHNY; CDR2 reads SVGAGI (reference sequence). This CDR3 is 15 amino acids long. V lost 2 bases to trimming and J lost 8 bases; unmatched junction nucleotides: 11. The CDR3 nucleotides are TGTGCCAGCAGTTACGCGGAGGAGGGGGCGCTCGGCTACACCTTC. Translating gives CASSYAEEGALGYTF.